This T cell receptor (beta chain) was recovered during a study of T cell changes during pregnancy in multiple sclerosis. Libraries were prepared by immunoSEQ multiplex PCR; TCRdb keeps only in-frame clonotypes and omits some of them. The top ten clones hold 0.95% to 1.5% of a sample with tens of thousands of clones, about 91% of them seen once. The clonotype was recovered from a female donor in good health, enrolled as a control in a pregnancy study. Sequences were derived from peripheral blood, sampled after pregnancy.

The CDR3 nucleotides read TGTGCCAGCAGCTTAAGTGACAGCTATCAGCCCCAGCATTTT. Its translation: CASSLSDSYQPQHF. The J gene is TRBJ1-5, the V gene TRBV7-9, with D possibly being TRBD1 (5 bases). Trimming shortened V by 2 bases and J by 5 bases, and 10 bases separated the two germline ends. CDR3 length: 14 residues. Looked up from germline, CDR1 is SEHNR and CDR2 is FQNEAQ (reference sequence). Combining the CDR3 with reference TRBV7-9 and TRBJ1-5 gives the whole variable domain DTGVSQNPRHKITKRGQNVTFRCDPISEHNRLYWYRQTLGQGPEFLTYFQNEAQLEKSRLLSDRFSAERPKGSFSTLEIQRTEQGDSAMYLCASSLSDSYQPQHFGDGTRLSIL.